These 8 T cell receptor beta chains came from one sample sequenced in a study of human T cells and chemical hapten exposure. Indicated time point: patch test 3, about 24 weeks after DPC sensitization. Documented treatment: therapeutic diphenylcyclopropenone sensitization with weekly scalp DPC. Via MiXCR, TCRdb re-called the RACE reads, giving one row per CDR3 protein. The table records about 84,000 distinct CDR3 sequences, approximately 11% of them present only once. The specimen was whole blood, collected in connection with sensitization to the hapten diphenylcyclopropenone (DPC). Source of these receptors: a woman in her fifties or sixties with alopecia areata. Some clones in this sample may be carry-over from other donors' samples.

This clonotype appeared a few times. V is TRBV15 and J is TRBJ1-5, with D tentatively TRBD1 (6 bases). Germline CDR1 reads LNHNV; CDR2 reads YYDKDF (reference sequence). Trimming took off 3 bases at V and 1 base at J, with 10 bases between the two ends. The CDR3 loop spans 15 amino acids. The CDR3 nucleotides are TGTGCCACCAGCAGTGGGGGGCTCAGCAATCAGCCCCAGCATTTT. Translation: CATSSGGLSNQPQHF.

Many counts were recorded for this clonotype. The V and J genes are TRBV7-2 and TRBJ2-1; TRBD2 aligns across 7 bases. Germline lookup yields CDR1 SGHTA and CDR2 FQGNSA. V lost 4 bases, J lost 4 bases, and 7 bases stayed unmatched. The length of the CDR3 is 15 residues. The DNA for the CDR3 is TGTGCCAGCAGCTCCGGGACTACCTCTTACAATGAGCAGTTCTTC. Residues: CASSSGTTSYNEQFF. Supplemented by reference TRBV7-2 and TRBJ2-1, the full variable domain reads GAGVSQSPSNKVTEKGKDVELRCDPISGHTALYWYRQSLGQGLEFLIYFQGNSAPDKSGLPSDRFSAERTGGSVSTLTIQRTQQEDSAVYLCASSSGTTSYNEQFFGPGTRLTVL.

This clonotype was seen repeatedly, ten times or more. V gene TRBV7-6 combines with J gene TRBJ2-5; 13 bases line up with TRBD2. The CDR3 is 16 residues long. J gave up 5 bases and V 0 bases, and 3 bases lay outside the gene matches. Germline V gives CDR1 SGHVS, CDR2 FNYEAQ. This chain's CDR3 is CASSLATSGRVETQYF. CDR3 nucleotides: TGTGCCAGCAGCTTAGCTACTAGCGGGAGGGTGGAGACCCAGTACTTC.

The chain joins TRBV7-9 to TRBJ2-5, with D possibly being TRBD2 (5 bases). With 11 bases removed from V and 4 bases from J, the gap between germline ends came to 8 bases. CDR3 length: 10 residues. Germline V gene lookup returns CDR1 SEHNR and CDR2 FQNEAQ (reference sequence). The CDR3 bases are TGTGCCCTTGCGGGAGAGACCCAGTACTTC. The encoded protein is CALAGETQYF.

The table lists this clonotype with many counts. The chain couples TRBV28 to TRBJ2-7, with D possibly TRBD2 on 6 matching bases. V dropped 7 bases and J dropped 3 bases, with 16 bases sitting between them. The germline V gene has CDR1 MDHEN and CDR2 SYDVKM. The CDR3 spans 14 residues. The CDR3 protein is CASTLGGIIYEQYF. CDR3 in DNA: TGTGCCAGCACCCTGGGGGGAATTATCTACGAGCAGTACTTC.

The V and J genes are TRBV6-2 or TRBV6-3 and TRBJ2-2; TRBD2 is a possible D gene (5 bases). The CDR3 loop spans 15 amino acids. Trimming took off 5 bases at V and 5 bases at J, with 15 bases between the two ends. Germline CDR1 reads MNHEY; CDR2 reads SVGEGT. This CDR3 reads CASSKTRTGTGELFF. The CDR3, as DNA: TGTGCCAGCAGTAAAACTCGAACGGGGACCGGGGAGCTGTTTTTT.

The chain combines TRBV19 with TRBJ1-5, with 9 bases identical to TRBD1. This CDR3 is built from 15 residues. Germline CDR1 LNHDA, CDR2 SQIVND (reference sequence). The trim removed 5 bases at V and 7 bases at J, leaving 9 bases unmatched. CDR3 residues: CASSVSGTGRQPQHF. The CDR3 DNA is TGTGCCAGTAGTGTCTCCGGGACAGGGCGGCAGCCCCAGCATTTT.

This clonotype was seen at least ten times. This chain uses TRBV7-2 with TRBJ1-1; the D is unclear. V lost 0 bases and J lost 6, with 8 bases in between. The germline CDR1 and CDR2 sequences are SGHTA and FQGNSA. This CDR3 is built from 13 residues. This CDR3 is CASSLAQQSEAFF. CDR3 nucleotide sequence: TGTGCCAGCAGCTTAGCGCAACAGTCTGAAGCTTTCTTT.